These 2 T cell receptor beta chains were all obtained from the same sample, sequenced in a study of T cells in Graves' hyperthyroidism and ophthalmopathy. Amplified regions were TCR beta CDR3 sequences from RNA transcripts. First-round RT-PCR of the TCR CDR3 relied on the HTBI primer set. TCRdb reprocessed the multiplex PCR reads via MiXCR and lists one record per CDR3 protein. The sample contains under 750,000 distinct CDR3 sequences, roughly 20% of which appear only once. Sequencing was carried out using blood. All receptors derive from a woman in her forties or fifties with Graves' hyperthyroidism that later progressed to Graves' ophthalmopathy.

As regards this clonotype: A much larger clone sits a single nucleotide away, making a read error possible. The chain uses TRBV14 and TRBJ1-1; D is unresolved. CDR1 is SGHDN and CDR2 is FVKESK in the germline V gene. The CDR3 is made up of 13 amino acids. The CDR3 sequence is CASSQVVVTEASF. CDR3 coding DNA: TGTGCCAGCAGCCAAGTTGTGGTCACTGAAGCTTCCTTT.

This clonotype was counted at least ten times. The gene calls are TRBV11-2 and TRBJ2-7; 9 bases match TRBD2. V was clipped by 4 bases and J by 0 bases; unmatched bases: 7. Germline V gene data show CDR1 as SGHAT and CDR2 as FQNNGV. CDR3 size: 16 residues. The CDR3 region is CASSSPSGGNSYEQYF. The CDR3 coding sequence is TGTGCCAGCAGCTCCCCCAGCGGGGGGAACTCCTACGAGCAGTACTTC.